The text below deals with one T cell receptor (beta chain). The data were obtained in a study of T cell changes during pregnancy in multiple sclerosis. The protocol was immunoSEQ multiplex PCR, while the TCRdb copy is restricted to in-frame clones and leaves out a portion. The table shows under 35,000 clones, with 89% occurring only once. V lost 5 bases to trimming and J lost 4 bases; unmatched junction nucleotides: 8. Germline lookup yields CDR1 MDHEN and CDR2 SYDVKM. The CDR3 is 15 residues long. The V call is TRBV28, the J call TRBJ1-3; 7 bases are shared with TRBD1. The source material was CD8+ T cells from peripheral blood mononuclear cells, sampled in the second trimester of pregnancy. The receptor was derived from a female donor with multiple sclerosis, enrolled in a pregnancy study. The CDR3 DNA is TGTGCCAGCAGTGGTCTACTGACAGGGGGAAACACCATATATTTT. Its protein product is CASSGLLTGGNTIYF. Together with reference TRBV28 and TRBJ1-3, the CDR3 gives the full variable domain: DVKVTQSSRYLVKRTGEKVFLECVQDMDHENMFWYRQDPGLGLRLIYFSYDVKMKEKGDIPEGYSVSREKKERFSLILESASTNQTSMYLCASSGLLTGGNTIYFGEGSWLTVV.